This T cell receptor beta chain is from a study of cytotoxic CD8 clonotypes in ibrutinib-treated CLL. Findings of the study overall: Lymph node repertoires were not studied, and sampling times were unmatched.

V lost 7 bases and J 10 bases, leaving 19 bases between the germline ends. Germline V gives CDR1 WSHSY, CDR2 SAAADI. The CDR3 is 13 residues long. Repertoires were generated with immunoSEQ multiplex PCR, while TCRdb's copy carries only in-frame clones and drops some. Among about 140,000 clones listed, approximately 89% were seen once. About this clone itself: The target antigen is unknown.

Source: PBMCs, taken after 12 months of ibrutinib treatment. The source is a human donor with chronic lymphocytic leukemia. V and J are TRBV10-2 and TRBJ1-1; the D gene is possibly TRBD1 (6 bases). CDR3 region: CASKDSTRGGAFF. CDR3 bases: TGCGCCAGCAAGGACAGTACGCGAGGGGGAGCTTTCTTT.